These 16 T cell receptor beta chains were all obtained from the same sample, sequenced in a study of T cells in Graves' hyperthyroidism and ophthalmopathy. Amplified TCR beta CDR3 regions came from RNA transcripts. HTBI primers drove first-round RT-PCR of the TCR CDR3. TCRdb re-analysed the multiplex PCR reads in MiXCR, keeping a single row per CDR3 protein. The data show 610,000 or so distinct CDR3 sequences, 40% to 55% seen once. Sequencing was performed on peripheral blood or thyroid tissue (not recorded which). These receptors were obtained from a young woman with Graves' hyperthyroidism.

This clonotype was detected a few times. This chain connects TRBV7-7 to TRBJ2-7; weak D call: TRBD2 (5 bases). The CDR3 runs to 15 residues. Between the trimmed V and J ends, which lost 4 bases and 2 bases, there was a span of 15 bases. Germline V gene lookup returns CDR1 SSHAT and CDR2 FNYEAQ (reference sequence). The CDR3, as DNA: TGTGCCAGCAGCTCTTGTAGCGCATTTCCCTACGAGCAGTACTTC. Its protein is CASSSCSAFPYEQYF.

The chain is built from TRBV4-3 and TRBJ2-7; TRBD1 matches at 11 bases. V lost 5 bases to trimming and J lost 3 bases; unmatched junction nucleotides: 12. The CDR3 sequence is 17 residues long. In germline, CDR1 is LGHNA, CDR2 YSLEER. CDR3 coding DNA: TGCGCCAGCAGCACGACCGGGACAGGGGGGGGTGTCTACGAGCAGTACTTC. This gives the protein CASSTTGTGGGVYEQYF.

The chain carries TRBV20-1 and TRBJ2-7, with D perhaps matching TRBD2 (5 bases). The CDR3 has 12 residues. In germline, CDR1 is DFQATT, CDR2 SNEGSKA (reference sequence). The V gene lost 4 bases and the J gene lost 6 bases, with 13 bases spanning the gap. The CDR3 reads CSATDREFEQYF. The CDR3 region has the DNA TGCAGTGCTACGGATAGGGAGTTCGAGCAGTACTTC.

The chain couples TRBV18 to TRBJ2-5; 9 bases are a match to TRBD1. This CDR3 has 14 amino acids. After removal of 4 bases from V and 3 bases from J, the junction contained 3 bases not matched to a gene. CDR1 is KGHSH and CDR2 is LQKENI in the germline V gene. CDR3 sequence reads: CASSLWTGEETQYF. The CDR3 region has the DNA TGTGCCAGCTCACTATGGACAGGGGAAGAGACCCAGTACTTC.

This rearrangement joins TRBV6-1 to TRBJ2-2; D not resolved. CDR3 length: 12 residues. Germline CDR1 and CDR2: MNHNS and SASEGT. Trimming took 2 bases from V and 7 from J, leaving 5 bases between them. CDR3: CASSEYIGELFF. DNA for the CDR3: TGTGCCAGCAGTGAATATATCGGGGAGCTGTTTTTT.

With regard to this clonotype: The CDR3 carries no conserved terminal phenylalanine or tryptophan, so it likely arises from a read error. It is unclear where the CDR3 begins or ends on the DNA, so no DNA is shown, and the CDR3 is as TCRdb lists it. The genes are TRBV2 and TRBJ2-2; the D call TRBD1 from the table was never checked on the DNA. Per the germline V gene, CDR1 is SNHLY and CDR2 is FYNNEI. The CDR3 is made up of 11 amino acids, end residues included. The CDR3 spells CASRGQGDRAG.

This clonotype was seen only a few times. A much larger clone lies a single base off, so this may be a read error. V gene TRBV3-1 combines with J gene TRBJ2-7, with TRBD2 identical over 11 bases. Germline V gene sequence: CDR1 LGHDT, CDR2 YNNKEL (reference sequence). The CDR3 totals 15 residues. This CDR3 is CASSEGTSGNNEQYF. The DNA for the CDR3 is TGCGCCAGCAGTGAAGGGACTAGCGGCAACAATGAGCAGTACTTC.

In this sample, this clonotype turned up a few times. The chain recombines TRBV15 with TRBJ2-1, with D maybe TRBD2 (6 bases). With 0 bases removed from V and 2 bases from J, the gap between germline ends came to 11 bases. Germline-derived CDR1 and CDR2 are LNHNV and YYDKDF (reference sequence). The CDR3 spans 16 residues. The CDR3 DNA is TGTGCCACCAGCAGAGAGATTAGCGGAGCCTACAATGAGCAGTTCTTC. Its protein is CATSREISGAYNEQFF.

This clonotype showed up many times. This chain connects TRBV20-1 to TRBJ1-6, with TRBD1 as a possible D gene (5 bases). The germline gives CDR1 DFQATT, CDR2 SNEGSKA (reference sequence). This CDR3 has 14 residues. Trimming removed 3 bases at V and 1 base at J, with 7 bases between. The CDR3 region has the DNA TGCAGTGCTAGGGGGGTTTCCTATAATTCACCCCTCCACTTT. Translated, it gives CSARGVSYNSPLHF.

J is TRBJ2-7 and V is TRBV2; D is undetermined. The J call is uncertain, as TRBJ2-1 better fits the DNA end. There are 11 residues in the CDR3. Per germline, CDR1 SNHLY and CDR2 FYNNEI. Here the CDR3 reads CASSSRAEQFF. CDR3 DNA sequence: TGTGCCAGCAGCTCAAGGGCCGAGCAGTTCTTC.

This clonotype came up many times. The V and J genes are TRBV19 and TRBJ2-2; 8 bases map to TRBD2. Unmatched junction bases numbered 11, after V lost 3 bases and J lost 5 bases. Germline-derived CDR1 and CDR2 are LNHDA and SQIVND (reference sequence). This CDR3 spans 17 amino acids. The CDR3 is CASSIGSGIAGTGELFF. The CDR3 DNA reads as TGTGCCAGTAGTATTGGTAGCGGGATAGCCGGGACCGGGGAGCTGTTTTTT.

This clonotype has at least ten counts. This rearrangement joins TRBV10-3 to TRBJ2-7; D possibly corresponds to TRBD2 (5 bases). The CDR3 spans 14 residues. Germline V gene sequence: CDR1 ENHRY, CDR2 SYGVKD. Trimming pared 0 bases from V and 0 bases from J, leaving 6 bases between. The chain's CDR3 is CAISESTSSYEQYF. In nucleotides, the CDR3 is TGTGCCATCAGTGAGTCTACTAGCTCCTACGAGCAGTACTTC.

The chain carries TRBV3-1 and TRBJ2-7, with 10 bases fitting TRBD1. Germline trimming cut 0 bases from V and 0 bases from J; bases unmatched to any gene: 5. CDR1 is LGHDT, CDR2 YNNKEL, per germline (reference sequence). The CDR3 is 17 residues long. Written as DNA, the CDR3 is TGTGCCAGCAGCCAAGAGGGGGACAGGGGTGACTCCTACGAGCAGTACTTC. This gives the protein CASSQEGDRGDSYEQYF.

This rearrangement joins TRBV10-3 to TRBJ2-7, with TRBD2 as a possible D gene (6 bases). The ends were cut back, 2 bases at V and 6 bases at J, with 11 bases in the middle. The CDR3 contains 13 residues. Germline V gene sequence: CDR1 ENHRY, CDR2 SYGVKD. The CDR3 nucleotides read TGTGCCATCAGTGAGGACCTGGAGGGCGAGCAGTACTTC. It encodes CAISEDLEGEQYF.

This clonotype was observed a few times. The V gene is TRBV27, the J gene TRBJ1-5; D is undetermined. V lost 3 bases and J lost 7, with 13 bases in between. Germline assignment: CDR1 MNHEY and CDR2 SMNVEV (reference sequence). The CDR3 contains 14 residues. In nucleotides, the CDR3 is TGTGCCAGCAGTTTTGGGTCGGGGAGGCAGCCCCAGCATTTT. It codes for CASSFGSGRQPQHF.

V and J are TRBV6-6 and TRBJ1-5; D gene unclear. The CDR3 is made up of 13 amino acids. V shed 2 bases and J shed 5 bases, with 7 bases lying between them. Germline CDR1 MNHNY, CDR2 SVGAGI (reference sequence). The CDR3 is CASSYQYDQPQHF. The CDR3 DNA reads as TGTGCCAGCAGTTACCAGTATGATCAGCCCCAGCATTTT.